This T cell receptor beta chain was captured in a study of cytotoxic CD8 clonotypes in ibrutinib-treated CLL. Germline loops: CDR1 SEHNR, CDR2 FQNEAQ (reference sequence). The CDR3 consists of 14 residues. V lost 2 bases and J 5 bases, leaving 10 bases between the germline ends. Profiled with immunoSEQ multiplex PCR; TCRdb holds only in-frame clones, not every one. The sample consists of about 180,000 clones, about four fifths of them appearing once. This clonotype originated in a human donor with chronic lymphocytic leukemia. This rearrangement joins TRBV7-9 to TRBJ2-1, with TRBD2 as a possible D gene (5 bases). The sequences come from PBMCs, collected after 24 months of ibrutinib treatment. The CDR3: CASSLFAGHNEQFF. CDR3 sequence (DNA): TGTGCCAGCAGCTTATTCGCGGGTCACAATGAGCAGTTCTTC.